This T cell receptor beta chain was recorded in a study of T-cell reconstitution after alpha-beta-depleted transplantation in children. Library preparation (for TCRbeta) was performed with unique molecular identifiers. TCRdb itself ran the PCR reads through MiXCR, one entry per CDR3 protein. This repertoire shows approximately 300,000 distinct CDR3 sequences, roughly a tenth found once; its top ten account for 7.5%. Germline V lookup: CDR1 SEHNR, CDR2 FQNEAQ (reference sequence). With 2 bases clipped from V and 5 bases from J, the junction kept 5 bases outside the gene matches. The CDR3 is 15 amino acids. This clonotype turned up a few times. Antigen specificity is unknown. Study results and caveats: Several hundred graft clones that had expanded were reportedly the source of alpha-beta T cells about two months after transplant. Some patients showed high day-60 TCRbeta diversity, which derived from surviving recipient T cells and thymic progenitors.

The sequence derives from a boy younger than two with acute myeloid leukemia, due to receive a stem cell transplant. Sequencing used PBMCs, obtained before TCRalphabeta/CD19-depleted stem cell transplant. The chain has TRBV7-9 and TRBJ2-7; TRBD2 aligns across 11 bases. This CDR3 reads CASSLRVSGRDEQYF. The CDR3 DNA follows: TGTGCCAGCAGCTTACGGGTTAGCGGGAGGGACGAGCAGTACTTC.